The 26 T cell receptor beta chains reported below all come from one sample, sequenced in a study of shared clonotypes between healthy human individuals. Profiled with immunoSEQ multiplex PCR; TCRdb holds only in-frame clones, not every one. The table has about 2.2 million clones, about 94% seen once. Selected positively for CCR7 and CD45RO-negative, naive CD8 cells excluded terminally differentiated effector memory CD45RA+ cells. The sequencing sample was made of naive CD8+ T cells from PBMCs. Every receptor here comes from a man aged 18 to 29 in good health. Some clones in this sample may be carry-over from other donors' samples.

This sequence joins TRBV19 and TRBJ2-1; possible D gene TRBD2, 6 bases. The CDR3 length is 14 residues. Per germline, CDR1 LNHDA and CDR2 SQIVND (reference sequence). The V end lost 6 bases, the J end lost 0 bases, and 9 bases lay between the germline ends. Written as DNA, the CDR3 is TGTGCCAGTAGCGGAGGGAGCTCCTACAATGAGCAGTTCTTC. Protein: CASSGGSSYNEQFF.

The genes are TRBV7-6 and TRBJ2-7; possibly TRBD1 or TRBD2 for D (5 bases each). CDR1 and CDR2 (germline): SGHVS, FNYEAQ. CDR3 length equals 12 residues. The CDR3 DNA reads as TGTGCGTCAGGGACGGCTGAGTACGAGCAGTACTTC. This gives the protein CASGTAEYEQYF.

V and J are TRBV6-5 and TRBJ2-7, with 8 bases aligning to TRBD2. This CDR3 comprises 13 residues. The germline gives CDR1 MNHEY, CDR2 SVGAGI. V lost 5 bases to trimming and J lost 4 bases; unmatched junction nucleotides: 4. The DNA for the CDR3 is TGTGCCAGCAGTAGTGCGGGAGGTTACGAGCAGTACTTC. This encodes CASSSAGGYEQYF.

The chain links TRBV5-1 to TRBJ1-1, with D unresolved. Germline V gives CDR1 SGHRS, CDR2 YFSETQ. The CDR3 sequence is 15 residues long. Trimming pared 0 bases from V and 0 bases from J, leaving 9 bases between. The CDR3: CASSLEPFMNTEAFF. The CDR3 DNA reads TGCGCCAGCAGCTTGGAACCATTTATGAACACTGAAGCTTTCTTT.

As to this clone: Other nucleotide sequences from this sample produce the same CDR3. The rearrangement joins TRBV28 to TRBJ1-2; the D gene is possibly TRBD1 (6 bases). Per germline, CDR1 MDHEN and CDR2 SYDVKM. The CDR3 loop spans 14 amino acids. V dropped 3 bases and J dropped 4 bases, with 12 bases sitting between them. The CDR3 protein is CASSFRGRGYGYTF. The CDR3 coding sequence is TGTGCCAGCAGTTTCAGGGGACGGGGCTATGGCTACACCTTC.

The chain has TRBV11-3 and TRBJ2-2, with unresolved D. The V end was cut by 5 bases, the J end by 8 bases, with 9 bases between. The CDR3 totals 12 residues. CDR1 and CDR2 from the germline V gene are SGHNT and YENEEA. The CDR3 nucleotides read TGTGCCAGCAGCCACGAACGGGGGGAGCTGTTTTTT. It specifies CASSHERGELFF.

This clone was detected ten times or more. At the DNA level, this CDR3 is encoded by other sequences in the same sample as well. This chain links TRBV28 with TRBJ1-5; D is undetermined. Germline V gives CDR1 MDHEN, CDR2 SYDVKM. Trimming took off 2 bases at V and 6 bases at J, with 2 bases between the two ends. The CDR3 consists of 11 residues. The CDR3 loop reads CASSLGQPQHF. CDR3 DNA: TGTGCCAGCAGTTTAGGTCAGCCCCAGCATTTT.

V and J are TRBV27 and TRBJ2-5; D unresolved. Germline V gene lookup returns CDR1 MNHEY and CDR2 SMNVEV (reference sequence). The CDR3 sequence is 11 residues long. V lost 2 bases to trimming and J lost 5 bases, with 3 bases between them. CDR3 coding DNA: TGTGCCAGCAGTTTAATGGAGACCCAGTACTTC. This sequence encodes CASSLMETQYF.

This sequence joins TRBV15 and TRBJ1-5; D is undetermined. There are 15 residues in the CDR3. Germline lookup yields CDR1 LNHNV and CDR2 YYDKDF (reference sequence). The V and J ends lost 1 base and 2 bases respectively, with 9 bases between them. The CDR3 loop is CATSRGGIGNQPQHF. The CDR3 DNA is TGTGCCACCAGCAGAGGCGGGATTGGCAATCAGCCCCAGCATTTT.

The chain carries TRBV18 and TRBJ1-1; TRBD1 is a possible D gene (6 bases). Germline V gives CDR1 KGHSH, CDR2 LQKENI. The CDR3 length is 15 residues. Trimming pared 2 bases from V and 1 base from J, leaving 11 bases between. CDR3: CASSPTPDRNTEAFF. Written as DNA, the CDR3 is TGTGCCAGCTCACCAACCCCGGACAGGAACACTGAAGCTTTCTTT.

The DNA for the CDR3 is TGTGCCAGCAGCTTAGGATCGGCTAGCGGGTTCACAGATACGCAGTATTTT. Translated, it gives CASSLGSASGFTDTQYF. The chain recombines TRBV13 with TRBJ2-3; 8 nucleotides align to TRBD2. This CDR3 is built from 17 residues. V gave up 0 bases and J gave up 2 bases; unmatched junction bases: 7. Germline CDR1 and CDR2: PRHDT and FYEKMQ (reference sequence).

This CDR3 reads CASSSLSDPGETQYF. The DNA of the CDR3 is TGTGCCAGCAGCTCGCTCTCGGACCCAGGCGAGACCCAGTACTTC. The genes are TRBV7-9 and TRBJ2-5; D remains unclear. There are 15 residues in the CDR3. Germline loops: CDR1 SEHNR, CDR2 FQNEAQ (reference sequence). V was trimmed by 4 bases and J by 5 bases, leaving 17 bases between them.

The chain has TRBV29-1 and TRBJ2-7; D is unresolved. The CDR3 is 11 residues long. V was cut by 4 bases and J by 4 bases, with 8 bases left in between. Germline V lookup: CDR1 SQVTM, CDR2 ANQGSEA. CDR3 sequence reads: CSVVERYEQYF. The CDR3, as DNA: TGCAGCGTTGTGGAGAGATACGAGCAGTACTTC.

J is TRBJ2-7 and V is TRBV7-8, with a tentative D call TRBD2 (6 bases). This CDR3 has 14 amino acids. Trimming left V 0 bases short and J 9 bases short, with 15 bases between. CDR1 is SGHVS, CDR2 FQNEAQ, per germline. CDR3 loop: CASSLARSGGLQYF. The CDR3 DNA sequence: TGTGCCAGCAGCTTAGCGAGAAGTGGGGGACTGCAGTACTTC.

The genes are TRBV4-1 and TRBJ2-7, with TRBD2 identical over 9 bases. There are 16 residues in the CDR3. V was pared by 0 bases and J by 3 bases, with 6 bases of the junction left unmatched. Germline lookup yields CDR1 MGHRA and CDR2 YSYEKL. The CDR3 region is CASSQEPGLAIYEQYF. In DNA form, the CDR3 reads TGCGCCAGCAGCCAAGAGCCGGGACTAGCTATCTACGAGCAGTACTTC.

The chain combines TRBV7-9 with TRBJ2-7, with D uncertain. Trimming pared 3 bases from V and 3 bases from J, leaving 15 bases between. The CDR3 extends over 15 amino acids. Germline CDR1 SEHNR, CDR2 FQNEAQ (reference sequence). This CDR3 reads CASSFGEWDDYEQYF. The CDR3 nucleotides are TGTGCCAGCAGCTTCGGTGAGTGGGATGACTACGAGCAGTACTTC.

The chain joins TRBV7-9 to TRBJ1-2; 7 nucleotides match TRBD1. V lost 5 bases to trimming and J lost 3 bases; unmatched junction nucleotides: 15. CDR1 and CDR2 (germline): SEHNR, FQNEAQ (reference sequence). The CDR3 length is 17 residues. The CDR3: CASSHPGTAPRHYGYTF. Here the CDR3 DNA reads TGTGCCAGCAGCCACCCAGGGACAGCCCCTCGACACTATGGCTACACCTTC.

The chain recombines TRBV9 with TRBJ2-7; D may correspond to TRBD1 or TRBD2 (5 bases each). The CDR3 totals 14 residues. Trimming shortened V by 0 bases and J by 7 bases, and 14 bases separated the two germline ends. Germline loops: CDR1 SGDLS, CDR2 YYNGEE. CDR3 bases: TGTGCCAGCAGCGTAGGAGGGGAGACGATAGAGCAGTACTTC. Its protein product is CASSVGGETIEQYF.

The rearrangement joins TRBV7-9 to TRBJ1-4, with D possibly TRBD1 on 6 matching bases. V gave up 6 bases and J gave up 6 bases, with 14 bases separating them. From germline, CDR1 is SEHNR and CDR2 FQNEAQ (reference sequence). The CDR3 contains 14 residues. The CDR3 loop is CASRKQGGDEKLFF. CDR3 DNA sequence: TGTGCCAGCAGAAAACAAGGGGGGGATGAAAAACTGTTTTTT.

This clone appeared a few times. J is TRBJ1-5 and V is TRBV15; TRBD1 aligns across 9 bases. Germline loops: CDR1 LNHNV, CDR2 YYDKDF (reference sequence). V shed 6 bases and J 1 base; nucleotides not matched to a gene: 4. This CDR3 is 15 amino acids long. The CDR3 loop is CATRRDRESNQPQHF. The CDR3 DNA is TGTGCCACCAGGAGGGACAGGGAGAGCAATCAGCCCCAGCATTTT.

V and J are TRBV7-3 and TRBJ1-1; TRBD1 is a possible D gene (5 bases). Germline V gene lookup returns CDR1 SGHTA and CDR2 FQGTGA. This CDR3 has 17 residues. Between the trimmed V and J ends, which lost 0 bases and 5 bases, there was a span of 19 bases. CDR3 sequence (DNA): TGTGCCAGCAGCTTAACGGGAGGCTCACAGGCGCGGACTGAAGCTTTCTTT. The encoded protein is CASSLTGGSQARTEAFF.

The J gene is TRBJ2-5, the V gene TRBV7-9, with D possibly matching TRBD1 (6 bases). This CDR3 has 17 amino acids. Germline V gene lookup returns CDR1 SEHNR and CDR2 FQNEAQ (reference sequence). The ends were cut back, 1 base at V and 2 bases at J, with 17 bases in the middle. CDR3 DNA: TGTGCCAGCAGCTTAGTAGTCTTAGACAGGCGACAAGAGACCCAGTACTTC. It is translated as CASSLVVLDRRQETQYF.

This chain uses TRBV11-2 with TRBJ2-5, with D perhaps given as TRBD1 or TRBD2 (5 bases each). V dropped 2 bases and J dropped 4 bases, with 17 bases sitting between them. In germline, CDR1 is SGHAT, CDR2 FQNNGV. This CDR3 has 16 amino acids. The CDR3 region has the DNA TGTGCCAGCAGCTTACTAATCTCCCGGGGCGGAGAGACCCAGTACTTC. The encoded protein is CASSLLISRGGETQYF.

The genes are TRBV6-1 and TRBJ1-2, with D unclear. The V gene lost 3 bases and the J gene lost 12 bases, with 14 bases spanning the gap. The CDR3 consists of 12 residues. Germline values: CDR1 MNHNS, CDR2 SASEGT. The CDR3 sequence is CASSDSPGWNTF. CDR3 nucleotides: TGTGCCAGCAGTGACAGCCCTGGCTGGAACACCTTC.

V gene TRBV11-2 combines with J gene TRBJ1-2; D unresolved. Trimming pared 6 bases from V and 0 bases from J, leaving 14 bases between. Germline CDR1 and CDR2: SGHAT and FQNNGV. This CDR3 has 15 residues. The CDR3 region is CASSPRELANYGYTF. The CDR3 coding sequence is TGTGCCAGCAGTCCTAGGGAACTAGCTAACTATGGCTACACCTTC.

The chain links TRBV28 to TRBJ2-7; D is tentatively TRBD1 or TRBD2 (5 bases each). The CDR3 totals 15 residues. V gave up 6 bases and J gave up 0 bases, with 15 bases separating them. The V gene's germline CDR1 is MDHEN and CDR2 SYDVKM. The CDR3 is CASRSVRDGSYEQYF. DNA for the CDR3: TGTGCCAGCAGGTCGGTTCGGGACGGCTCCTACGAGCAGTACTTC.